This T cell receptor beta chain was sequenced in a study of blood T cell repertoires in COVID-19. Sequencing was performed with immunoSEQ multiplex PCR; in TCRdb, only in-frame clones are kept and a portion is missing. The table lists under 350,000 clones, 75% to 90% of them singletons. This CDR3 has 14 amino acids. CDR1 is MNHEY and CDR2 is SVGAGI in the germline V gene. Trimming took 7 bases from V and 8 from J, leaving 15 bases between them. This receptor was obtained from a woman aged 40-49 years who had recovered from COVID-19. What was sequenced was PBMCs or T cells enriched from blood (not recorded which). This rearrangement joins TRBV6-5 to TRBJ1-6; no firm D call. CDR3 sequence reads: CASTLPRIHSPLHF. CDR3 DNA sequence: TGTGCCAGCACCCTTCCTAGAATACATTCACCCCTCCACTTT.